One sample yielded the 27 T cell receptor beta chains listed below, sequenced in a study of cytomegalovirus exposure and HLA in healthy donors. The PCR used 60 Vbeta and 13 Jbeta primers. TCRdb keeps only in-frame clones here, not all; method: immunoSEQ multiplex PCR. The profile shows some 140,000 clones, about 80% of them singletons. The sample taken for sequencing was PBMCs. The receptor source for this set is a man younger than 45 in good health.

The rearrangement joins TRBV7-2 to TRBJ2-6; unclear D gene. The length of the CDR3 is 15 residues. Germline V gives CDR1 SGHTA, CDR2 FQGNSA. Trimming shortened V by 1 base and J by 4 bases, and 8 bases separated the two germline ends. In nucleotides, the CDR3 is TGTGCCAGCAGCTTAGACAGATCCGGGGCCAACGTCCTGACTTTC. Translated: CASSLDRSGANVLTF.

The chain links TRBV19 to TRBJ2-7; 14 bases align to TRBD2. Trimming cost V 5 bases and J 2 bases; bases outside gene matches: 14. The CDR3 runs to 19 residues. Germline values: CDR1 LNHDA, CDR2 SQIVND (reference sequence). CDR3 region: CASSSATPRGLAGAYEQYF. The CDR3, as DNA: TGTGCCAGTAGTTCGGCGACCCCTCGGGGACTAGCGGGGGCCTACGAGCAGTACTTC.

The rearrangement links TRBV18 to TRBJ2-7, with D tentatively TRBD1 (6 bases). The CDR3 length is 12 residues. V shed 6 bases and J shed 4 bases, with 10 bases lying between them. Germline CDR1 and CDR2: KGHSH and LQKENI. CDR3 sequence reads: CASSQQGYEQYF. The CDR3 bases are TGTGCCAGCTCTCAACAGGGTTACGAGCAGTACTTC.

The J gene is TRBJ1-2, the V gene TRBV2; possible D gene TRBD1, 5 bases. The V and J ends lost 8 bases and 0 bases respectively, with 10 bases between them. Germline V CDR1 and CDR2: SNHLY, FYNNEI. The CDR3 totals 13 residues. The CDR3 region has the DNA TGTGCCAGCGGGGGGGGAGCTAACTATGGCTACACCTTC. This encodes CASGGGANYGYTF.

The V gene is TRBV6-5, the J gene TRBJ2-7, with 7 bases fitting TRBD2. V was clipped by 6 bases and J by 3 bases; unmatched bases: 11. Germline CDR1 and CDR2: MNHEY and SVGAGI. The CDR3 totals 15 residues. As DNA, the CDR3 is TGTGCCAGCAGGATCCAAGGGGCTAGCGGCTACGAGCAGTACTTC. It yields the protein CASRIQGASGYEQYF.

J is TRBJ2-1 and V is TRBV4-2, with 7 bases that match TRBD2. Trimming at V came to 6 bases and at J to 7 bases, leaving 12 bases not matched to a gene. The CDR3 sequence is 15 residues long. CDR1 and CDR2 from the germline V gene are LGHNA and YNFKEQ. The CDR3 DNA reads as TGTGCCAGCAGGGATGGGGCGGGAGAAGGAAATGAGCAGTTCTTC. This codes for CASRDGAGEGNEQFF.

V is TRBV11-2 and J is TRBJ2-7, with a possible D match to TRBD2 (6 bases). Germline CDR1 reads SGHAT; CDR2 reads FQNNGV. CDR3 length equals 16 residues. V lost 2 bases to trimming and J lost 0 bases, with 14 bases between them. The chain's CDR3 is CASSLPPGLTSYEQYF. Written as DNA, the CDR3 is TGTGCCAGCAGCTTACCACCGGGACTCACCTCCTACGAGCAGTACTTC.

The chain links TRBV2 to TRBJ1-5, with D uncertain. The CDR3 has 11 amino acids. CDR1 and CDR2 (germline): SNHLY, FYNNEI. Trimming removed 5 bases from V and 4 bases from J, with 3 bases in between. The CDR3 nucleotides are TGTGCCAGCAGTATAAATCAGCCCCAGCATTTT. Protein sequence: CASSINQPQHF.

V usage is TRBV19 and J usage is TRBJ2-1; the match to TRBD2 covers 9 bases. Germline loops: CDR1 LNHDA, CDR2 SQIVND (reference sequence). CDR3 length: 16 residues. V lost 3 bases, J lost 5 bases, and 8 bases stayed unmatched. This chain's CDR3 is CASSIEVAGAHNEQFF. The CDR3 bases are TGTGCCAGTAGTATTGAGGTAGCGGGAGCCCACAATGAGCAGTTCTTC.

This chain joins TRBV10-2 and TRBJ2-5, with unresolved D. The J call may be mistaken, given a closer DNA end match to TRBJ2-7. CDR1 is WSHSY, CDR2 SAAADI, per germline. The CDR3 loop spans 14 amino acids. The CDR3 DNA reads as TGCGCCAGCAGCCCTAGTGGCGGCGGCTACGAGCAGTACTTC. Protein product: CASSPSGGGYEQYF.

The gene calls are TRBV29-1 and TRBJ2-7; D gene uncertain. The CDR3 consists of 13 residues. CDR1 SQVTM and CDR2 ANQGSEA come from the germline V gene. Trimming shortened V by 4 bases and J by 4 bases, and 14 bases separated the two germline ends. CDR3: CSVGSYAQYEQYF. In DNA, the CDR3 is TGCAGCGTTGGTTCCTACGCCCAATACGAGCAGTACTTC.

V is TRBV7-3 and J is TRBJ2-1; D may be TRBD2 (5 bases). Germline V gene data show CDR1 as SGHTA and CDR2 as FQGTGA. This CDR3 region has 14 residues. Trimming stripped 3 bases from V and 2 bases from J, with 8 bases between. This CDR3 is CASSFEGAYNEQFF. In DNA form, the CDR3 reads TGTGCCAGCAGCTTCGAGGGCGCCTACAATGAGCAGTTCTTC.

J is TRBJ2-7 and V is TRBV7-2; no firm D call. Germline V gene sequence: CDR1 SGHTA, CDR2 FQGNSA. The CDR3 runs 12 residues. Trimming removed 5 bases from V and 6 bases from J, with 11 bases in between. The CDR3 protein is CASSLHSAEQYF. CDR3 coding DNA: TGTGCCAGCAGCCTCCACAGTGCCGAGCAGTACTTC.

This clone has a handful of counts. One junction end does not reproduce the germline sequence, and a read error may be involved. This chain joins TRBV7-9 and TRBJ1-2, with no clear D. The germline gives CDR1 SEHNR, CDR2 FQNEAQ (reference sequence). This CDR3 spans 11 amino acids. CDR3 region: CSSSLIGIPIF. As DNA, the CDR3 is TGTTCCAGCAGTCTGATCGGGATCCCTATCTTC.

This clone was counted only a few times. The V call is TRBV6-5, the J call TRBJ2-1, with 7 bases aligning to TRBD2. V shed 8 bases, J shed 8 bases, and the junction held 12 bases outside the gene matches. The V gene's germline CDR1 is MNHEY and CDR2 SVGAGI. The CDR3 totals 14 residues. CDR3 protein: CASQTRGVPYEQFF. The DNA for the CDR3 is TGTGCCAGCCAAACCCGGGGGGTTCCCTATGAGCAGTTCTTC.

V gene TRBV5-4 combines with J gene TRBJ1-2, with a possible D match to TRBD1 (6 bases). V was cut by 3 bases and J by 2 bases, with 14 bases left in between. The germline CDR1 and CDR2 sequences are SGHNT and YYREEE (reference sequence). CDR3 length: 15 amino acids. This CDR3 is CASSSNRASNYGYTF. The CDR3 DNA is TGTGCCAGCAGCTCCAACAGGGCCTCCAACTATGGCTACACCTTC. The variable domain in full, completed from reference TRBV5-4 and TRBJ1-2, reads ETGVTQSPTHLIKTRGQQVTLRCSSQSGHNTVSWYQQALGQGPQFIFQYYREEENGRGNFPPRFSGLQFPNYSSELNVNALELDDSALYLCASSSNRASNYGYTFGSGTRLTVV.

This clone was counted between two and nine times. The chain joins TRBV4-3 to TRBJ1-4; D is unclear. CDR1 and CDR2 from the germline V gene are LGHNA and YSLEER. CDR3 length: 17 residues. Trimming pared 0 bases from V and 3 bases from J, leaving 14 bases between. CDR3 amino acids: CASSQDGSQRANEKLFF. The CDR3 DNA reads TGCGCCAGCAGCCAAGATGGTAGTCAGCGCGCTAATGAAAAACTGTTTTTT.

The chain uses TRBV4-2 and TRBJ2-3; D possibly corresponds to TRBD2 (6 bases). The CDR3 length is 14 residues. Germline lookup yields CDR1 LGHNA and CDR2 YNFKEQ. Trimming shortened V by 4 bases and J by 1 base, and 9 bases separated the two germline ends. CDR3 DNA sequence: TGTGCCAGCAGCCCATCTAGCGGCACAGATACGCAGTATTTT. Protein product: CASSPSSGTDTQYF.

The CDR3 loop reads CASRQGVTNEKLFF. CDR3 nucleotides: TGTGCCAGCAGACAGGGAGTAACTAATGAAAAACTGTTTTTT. The chain has TRBV27 and TRBJ1-4; D perhaps matches TRBD1 (6 bases). Trimming left V 6 bases short and J 1 base short, with 9 bases between. The germline V gene encodes CDR1 MNHEY and CDR2 SMNVEV (reference sequence). The CDR3 covers 14 residues. The full variable domain, in which reference TRBV27 and TRBJ1-4 provide the parts outside the CDR3, is EAQVTQNPRYLITVTGKKLTVTCSQNMNHEYMSWYRQDPGLGLRQIYYSMNVEVTDKGDVPEGYKVSRKEKRNFPLILESPSPNQTSLYFCASRQGVTNEKLFFGSGTQLSVL.

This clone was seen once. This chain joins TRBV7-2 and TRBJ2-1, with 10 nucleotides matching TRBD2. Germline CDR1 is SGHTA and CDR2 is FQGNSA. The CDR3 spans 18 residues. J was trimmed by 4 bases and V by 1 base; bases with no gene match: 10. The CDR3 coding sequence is TGTGCCAGCAGCTTAGGACTAGGACTAGCGGAATCATACAATGAGCAGTTCTTC. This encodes CASSLGLGLAESYNEQFF. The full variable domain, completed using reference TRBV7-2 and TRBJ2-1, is GAGVSQSPSNKVTEKGKDVELRCDPISGHTALYWYRQSLGQGLEFLIYFQGNSAPDKSGLPSDRFSAERTGGSVSTLTIQRTQQEDSAVYLCASSLGLGLAESYNEQFFGPGTRLTVL.

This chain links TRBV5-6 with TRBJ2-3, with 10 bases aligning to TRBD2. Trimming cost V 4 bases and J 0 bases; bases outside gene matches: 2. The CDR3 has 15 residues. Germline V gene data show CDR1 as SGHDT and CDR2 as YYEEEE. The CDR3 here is CASSRTSGSTDTQYF. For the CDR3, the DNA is TGTGCCAGCAGCCGGACTAGCGGTAGCACAGATACGCAGTATTTT. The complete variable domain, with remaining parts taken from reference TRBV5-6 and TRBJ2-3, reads DAGVTQSPTHLIKTRGQQVTLRCSPKSGHDTVSWYQQALGQGPQFIFQYYEEEERQRGNFPDRFSGHQFPNYSSELNVNALLLGDSALYLCASSRTSGSTDTQYFGPGTRLTVL.

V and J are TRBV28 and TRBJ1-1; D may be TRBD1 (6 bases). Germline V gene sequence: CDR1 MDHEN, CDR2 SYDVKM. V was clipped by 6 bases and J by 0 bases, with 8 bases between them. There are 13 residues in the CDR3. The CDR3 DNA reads TGTGCCAGCAGGGGACACCTGAACACTGAAGCTTTCTTT. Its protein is CASRGHLNTEAFF. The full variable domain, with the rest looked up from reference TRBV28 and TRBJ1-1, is DVKVTQSSRYLVKRTGEKVFLECVQDMDHENMFWYRQDPGLGLRLIYFSYDVKMKEKGDIPEGYSVSREKKERFSLILESASTNQTSMYLCASRGHLNTEAFFGQGTRLTVV.

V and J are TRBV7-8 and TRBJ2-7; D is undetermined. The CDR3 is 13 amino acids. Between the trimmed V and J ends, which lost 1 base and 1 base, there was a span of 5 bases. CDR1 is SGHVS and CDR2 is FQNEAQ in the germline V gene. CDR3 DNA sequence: TGTGCCAGCAGCTTAGACTATTCCTACGAGCAGTACTTC. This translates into CASSLDYSYEQYF.

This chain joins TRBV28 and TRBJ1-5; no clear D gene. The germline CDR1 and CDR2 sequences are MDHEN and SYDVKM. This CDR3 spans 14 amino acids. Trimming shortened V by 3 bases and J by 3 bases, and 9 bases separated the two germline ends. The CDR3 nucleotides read TGTGCCAGCAGTTTGGACGGGAACAATCAGCCCCAGCATTTT. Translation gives CASSLDGNNQPQHF.

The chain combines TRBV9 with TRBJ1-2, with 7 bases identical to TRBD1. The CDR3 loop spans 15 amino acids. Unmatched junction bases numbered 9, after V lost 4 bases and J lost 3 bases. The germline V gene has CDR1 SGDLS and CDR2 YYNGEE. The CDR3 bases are TGTGCCAGCAGCCCTCCCCGAGGGGGCGACTATGGCTACACCTTC. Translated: CASSPPRGGDYGYTF.

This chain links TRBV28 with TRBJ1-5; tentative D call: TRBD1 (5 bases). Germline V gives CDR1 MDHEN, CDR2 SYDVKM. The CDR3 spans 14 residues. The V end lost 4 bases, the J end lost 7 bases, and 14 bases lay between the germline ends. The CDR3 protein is CASSSGGGGQPQHF. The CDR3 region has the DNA TGTGCCAGCAGTTCCGGGGGGGGAGGACAGCCCCAGCATTTT.

CDR3 nucleotides: TGTGCCAGCAGTCGTCCCGGGACAGGGCCTCACGGCTACACCTTC. Amino acid sequence: CASSRPGTGPHGYTF. The rearrangement links TRBV18 to TRBJ1-2; TRBD1 aligns across 9 bases. V dropped 8 bases and J dropped 8; count of bases not matched to a gene: 15. This CDR3 is built from 15 residues. The germline V gene encodes CDR1 KGHSH and CDR2 LQKENI.